The rows below give T cell receptor beta chains drawn from one sample of a study of shared clonotypes between healthy human individuals. TCRdb keeps only in-frame clones here, not all; method: immunoSEQ multiplex PCR. The sample carries 1,500,000 or so clones, roughly 96% recorded once. Sequencing was performed on naive CD4+ T cells sorted from blood. These receptors were obtained from a man between 25 and 39 years old in good health. Each CDR3 is given with its conserved first and last residue. Fields, in order: D gene, J gene, V gene, CDR3 DNA, CDR3 protein. A D gene is named only where the DNA matches it firmly.

>TRBD2|TRBJ2-7|TRBV7-3
TGTGTCAGCAGCCAACTAGCGGGGAGCTCCTACGAGCAGTACTTC
CVSSQLAGSSYEQYF
>-|TRBJ2-5|TRBV6-5
TGTGCCAGCAGGGAGGGGGGTCCTCAAGAGACCCAGTACTTC
CASREGGPQETQYF
>-|TRBJ1-2|TRBV4-3
TGCGCCAGCAGTGCAAGTACGTCAGGGAATTATCCTGGCTACACCTTC
CASSASTSGNYPGYTF
>-|TRBJ2-1|TRBV27
TGTGCCAGCAGTCCGTTGACCGGGACATCGGTTCAATACAATGAGCAGTTCTTC
CASSPLTGTSVQYNEQFF
>-|TRBJ1-2|TRBV25-1
TGTGCCAGCAGTGAACCCCGGGCCGACTATGGCTACACCTTC
CASSEPRADYGYTF
>-|TRBJ1-3|TRBV11-2
TGTGCCAGCAGCAGTCTTATAAGGTTAAACACCATATATTTT
CASSSLIRLNTIYF
>-|TRBJ2-7|TRBV19
TGTGCCAGTAGTACCCAGGGTTCCTACGAGCAGTACTTC
CASSTQGSYEQYF
>TRBD1|TRBJ1-1|TRBV5-1
TGCGCCAGCAGCCCTCAGGGACAGGGAAACACTGAAGCTTTCTTT
CASSPQGQGNTEAFF
>TRBD1|TRBJ2-7|TRBV2
TGTGCCAGCAGTAACCGGGACAGGGCATACGAGCAGTACTTC
CASSNRDRAYEQYF
>TRBD1|TRBJ1-1|TRBV6-5
TGTGCCAGCAGTTACTCGTTGGGGACAGGGGGGACTGAAGCTTTCTTT
CASSYSLGTGGTEAFF
>TRBD2|TRBJ2-1|TRBV7-2
TGTGCCAGCAAGAACTCCCCGGGGCGGGAGTCCTACAATGAGCAGTTCTTC
CASKNSPGRESYNEQFF
>-|TRBJ1-3|TRBV18
TGTGCCAGCTCACCATACTCAACTAGCTCTGGAAACACCATATATTTT
CASSPYSTSSGNTIYF
>TRBD2|TRBJ2-2|TRBV7-8
TGTGCCAGCAGCTTAGTAAGCGGGAGGATCACCGGGGAGCTGTTTTTT
CASSLVSGRITGELFF
>-|TRBJ2-7|TRBV7-9
TGTGCCAGCAGCTTACCGACAACTAGGAACGGTAACGAGCAGTACTTC
CASSLPTTRNGNEQYF
>-|TRBJ1-5|TRBV11-2
TGTGCCAGCAGCTTAGGTGCAACAGGAGCAGGGCAGCCCCAGCATTTT
CASSLGATGAGQPQHF
>-|TRBJ2-7|TRBV4-1
TGCGCCAGCAGCCAAGAAGCAGGGGTCGGATTCTACGAGCAGTACTTC
CASSQEAGVGFYEQYF
>TRBD1|TRBJ1-5|TRBV28
TGTGCCAGCAGGGACAGGGGCCCAGGGCCCCAGCATTTT
CASRDRGPGPQHF
>-|TRBJ2-7|TRBV7-2
TGTGCCAGCAGCTTATACCGGACAGCGATATACGAGCAGTACTTC
CASSLYRTAIYEQYF